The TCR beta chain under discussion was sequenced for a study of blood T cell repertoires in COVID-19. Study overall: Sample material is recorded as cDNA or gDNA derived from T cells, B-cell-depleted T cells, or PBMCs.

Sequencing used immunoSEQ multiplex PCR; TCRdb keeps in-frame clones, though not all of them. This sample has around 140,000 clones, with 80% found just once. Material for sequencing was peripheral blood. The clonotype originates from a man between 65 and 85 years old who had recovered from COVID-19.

The CDR3 nucleotides are TGCGCCAGCAGCAGGACAGTTGGAGATACGCAGTATTTT. It is translated as CASSRTVGDTQYF. The chain couples TRBV10-1 to TRBJ2-3; maybe TRBD1 (6 bases). Per the germline V gene, CDR1 is WNHNN and CDR2 is SYGVQD (reference sequence). V was clipped by 6 bases and J by 5 bases, with 12 bases between them. The CDR3 totals 13 residues.